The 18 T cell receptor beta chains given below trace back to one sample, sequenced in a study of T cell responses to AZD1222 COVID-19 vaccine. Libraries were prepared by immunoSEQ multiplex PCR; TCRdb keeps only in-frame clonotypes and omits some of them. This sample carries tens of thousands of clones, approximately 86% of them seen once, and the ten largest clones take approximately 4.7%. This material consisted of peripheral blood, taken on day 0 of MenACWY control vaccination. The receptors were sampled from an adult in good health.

CDR3 in DNA: TGCGCCAGCAGCCAAGATATGGGGGCTAGCACTAGCTCCTACGAGCAGTACTTC. As protein: CASSQDMGASTSSYEQYF. The V and J genes are TRBV4-3 and TRBJ2-7, with TRBD1 as a possible D gene (6 bases). Trimming left V 0 bases short and J 0 bases short, with 18 bases between. This CDR3 spans 18 amino acids. Germline V gene sequence: CDR1 LGHNA, CDR2 YSLEER.

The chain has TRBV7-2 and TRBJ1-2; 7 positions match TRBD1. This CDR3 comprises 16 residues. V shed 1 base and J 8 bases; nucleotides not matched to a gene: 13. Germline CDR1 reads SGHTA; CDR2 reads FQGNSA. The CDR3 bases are TGTGCCAGCAGCTTAGGTGTGACAGGGAGCTTGAGGGGCTACACCTTC. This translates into CASSLGVTGSLRGYTF.

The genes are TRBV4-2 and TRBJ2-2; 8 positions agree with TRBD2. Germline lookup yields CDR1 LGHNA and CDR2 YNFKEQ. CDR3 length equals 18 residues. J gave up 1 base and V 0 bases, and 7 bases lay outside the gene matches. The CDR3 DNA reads TGTGCCAGCAGCCAAGATCCAGCGGGGGCTCTGAACACCGGGGAGCTGTTTTTT. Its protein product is CASSQDPAGALNTGELFF.

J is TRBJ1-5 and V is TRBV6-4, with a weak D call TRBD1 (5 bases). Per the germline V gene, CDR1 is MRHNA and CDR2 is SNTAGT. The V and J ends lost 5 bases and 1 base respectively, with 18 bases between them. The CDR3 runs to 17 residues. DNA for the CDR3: TGTGCCAGCAGTACGACTCCAGGGTTTCGGAGCAATCAGCCCCAGCATTTT. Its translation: CASSTTPGFRSNQPQHF.

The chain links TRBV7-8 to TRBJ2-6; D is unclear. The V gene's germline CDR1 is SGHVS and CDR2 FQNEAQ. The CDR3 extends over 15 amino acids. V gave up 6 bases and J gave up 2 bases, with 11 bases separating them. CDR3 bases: TGTGCCAGCAGACGTGGGGAAACTGGGGCCAACGTCCTGACTTTC. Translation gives CASRRGETGANVLTF.

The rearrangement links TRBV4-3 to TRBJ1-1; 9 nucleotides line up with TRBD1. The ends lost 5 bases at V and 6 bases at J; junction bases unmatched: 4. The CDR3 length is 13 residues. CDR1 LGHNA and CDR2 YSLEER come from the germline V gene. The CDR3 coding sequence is TGCGCCAGCAGCATGGGACAGGGCGCTGAAGCTTTCTTT. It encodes CASSMGQGAEAFF.

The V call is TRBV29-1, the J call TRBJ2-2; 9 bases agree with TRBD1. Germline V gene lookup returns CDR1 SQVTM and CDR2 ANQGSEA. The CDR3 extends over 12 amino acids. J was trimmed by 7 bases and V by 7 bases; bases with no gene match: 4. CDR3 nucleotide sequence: TGCAGCGCCCGGACAGGGGACGGGGAGCTGTTTTTT. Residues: CSARTGDGELFF.

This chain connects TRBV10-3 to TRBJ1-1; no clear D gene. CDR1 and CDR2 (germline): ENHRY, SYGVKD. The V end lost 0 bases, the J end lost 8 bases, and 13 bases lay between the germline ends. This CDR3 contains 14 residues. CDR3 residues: CAISESQAVGEAFF. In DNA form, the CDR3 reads TGTGCCATCAGTGAGTCCCAGGCCGTAGGGGAAGCTTTCTTT.

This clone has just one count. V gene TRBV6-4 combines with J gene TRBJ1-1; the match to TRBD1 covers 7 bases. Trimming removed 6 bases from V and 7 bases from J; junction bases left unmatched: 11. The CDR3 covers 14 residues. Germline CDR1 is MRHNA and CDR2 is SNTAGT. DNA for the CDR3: TGTGCCAGCAGGGCAAGAGAGACAGGGTATGAAGCTTTCTTT. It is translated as CASRARETGYEAFF.

The CDR3 loop reads CASSRSRGNQPQHF. CDR3 DNA: TGTGCCAGCAGTAGGTCCCGGGGGAATCAGCCCCAGCATTTT. This sequence joins TRBV27 and TRBJ1-5; D possibly corresponds to TRBD1 (5 bases). Germline V gene data show CDR1 as MNHEY and CDR2 as SMNVEV (reference sequence). With 5 bases removed from V and 4 bases from J, the gap between germline ends came to 12 bases. CDR3 length equals 14 residues.

In nucleotides, the CDR3 is TGTGCCAGTAGTATCAGACATCAAAGCTCCTACAATGAGCAGTTCTTC. It codes for CASSIRHQSSYNEQFF. The chain joins TRBV19 to TRBJ2-1; D ambiguous. Germline CDR1 and CDR2: LNHDA and SQIVND (reference sequence). V was pared by 3 bases and J by 0 bases, with 12 bases between. The CDR3 is 16 amino acids.

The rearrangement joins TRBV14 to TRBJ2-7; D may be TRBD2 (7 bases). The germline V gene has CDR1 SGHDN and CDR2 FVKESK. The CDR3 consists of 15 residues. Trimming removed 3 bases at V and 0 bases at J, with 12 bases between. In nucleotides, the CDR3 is TGTGCCAGCAGCCATGGGGGAGGGGGCTCCTACGAGCAGTACTTC. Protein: CASSHGGGGSYEQYF. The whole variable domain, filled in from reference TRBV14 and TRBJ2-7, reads EAGVTQFPSHSVIEKGQTVTLRCDPISGHDNLYWYRRVMGKEIKFLLHFVKESKQDESGMPNNRFLAERTGGTYSTLKVQPAELEDSGVYFCASSHGGGGSYEQYFGPGTRLTVT.

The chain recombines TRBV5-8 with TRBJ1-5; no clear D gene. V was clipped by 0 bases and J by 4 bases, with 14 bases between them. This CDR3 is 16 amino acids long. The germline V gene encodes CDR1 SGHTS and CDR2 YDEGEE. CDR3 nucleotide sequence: TGTGCCAGCAGCTTGGATTCCGGAGGGCGTAATCAGCCCCAGCATTTT. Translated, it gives CASSLDSGGRNQPQHF.

Here the CDR3 reads CASSLNGQSQFF. DNA of the CDR3: TGTGCCAGCAGTCTAAATGGGCAGAGCCAATTCTTC. J is TRBJ2-1 and V is TRBV12-3 or TRBV12-4; D gene unclear. V lost 5 bases and J 16 bases, leaving 18 bases between the germline ends. The CDR3 is 12 amino acids.

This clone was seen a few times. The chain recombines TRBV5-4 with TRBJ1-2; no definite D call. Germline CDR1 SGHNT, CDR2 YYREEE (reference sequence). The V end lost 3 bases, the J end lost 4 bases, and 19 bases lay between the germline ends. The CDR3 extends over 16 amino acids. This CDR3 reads CASSSPLTRGIYGYTF. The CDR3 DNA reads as TGTGCCAGCAGCTCCCCCCTGACCCGAGGGATCTATGGCTACACCTTC.

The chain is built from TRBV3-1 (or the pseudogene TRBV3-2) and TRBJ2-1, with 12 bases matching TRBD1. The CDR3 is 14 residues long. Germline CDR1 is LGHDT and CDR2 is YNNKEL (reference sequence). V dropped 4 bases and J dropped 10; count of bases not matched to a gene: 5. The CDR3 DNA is TGTGCCAGCAGCCCGGGACAGGGGGCTAGAGAGCAGTTCTTC. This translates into CASSPGQGAREQFF.

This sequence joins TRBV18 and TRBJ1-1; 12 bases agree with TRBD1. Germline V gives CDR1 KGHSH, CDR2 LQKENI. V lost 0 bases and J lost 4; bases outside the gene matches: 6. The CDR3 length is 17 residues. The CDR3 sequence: CASSPPGQGARSTEAFF. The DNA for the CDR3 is TGTGCCAGCTCACCACCGGGACAGGGGGCGAGGAGCACTGAAGCTTTCTTT.

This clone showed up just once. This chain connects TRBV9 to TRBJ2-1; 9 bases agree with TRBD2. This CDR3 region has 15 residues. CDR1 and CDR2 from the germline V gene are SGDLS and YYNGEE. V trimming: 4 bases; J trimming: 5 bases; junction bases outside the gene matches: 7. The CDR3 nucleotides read TGTGCCAGCAGCCGGCGGGGGGGCCGGGACAATGAGCAGTTCTTC. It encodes CASSRRGGRDNEQFF.